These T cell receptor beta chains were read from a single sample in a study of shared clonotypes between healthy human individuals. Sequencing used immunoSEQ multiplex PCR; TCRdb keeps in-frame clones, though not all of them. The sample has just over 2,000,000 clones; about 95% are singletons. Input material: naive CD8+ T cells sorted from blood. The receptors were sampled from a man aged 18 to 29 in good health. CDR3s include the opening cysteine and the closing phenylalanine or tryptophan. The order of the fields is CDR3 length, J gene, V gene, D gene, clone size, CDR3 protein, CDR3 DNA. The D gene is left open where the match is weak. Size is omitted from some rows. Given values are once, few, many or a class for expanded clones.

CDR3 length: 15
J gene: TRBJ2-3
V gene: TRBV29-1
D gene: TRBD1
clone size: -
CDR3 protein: CSVDYWGQLTDTQYF
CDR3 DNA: TGCAGCGTTGATTATTGGGGACAGCTCACAGATACGCAGTATTTT

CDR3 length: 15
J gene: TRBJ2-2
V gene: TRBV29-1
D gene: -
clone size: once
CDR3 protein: CSVEDPQSTSGELFF
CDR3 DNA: TGCAGCGTTGAAGATCCCCAGTCGACAAGCGGGGAGCTGTTTTTT

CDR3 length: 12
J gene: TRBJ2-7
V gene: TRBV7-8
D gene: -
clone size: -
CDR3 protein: CASSFSSGEQYF
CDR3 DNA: TGTGCCAGCAGCTTTTCCTCGGGCGAGCAGTACTTC

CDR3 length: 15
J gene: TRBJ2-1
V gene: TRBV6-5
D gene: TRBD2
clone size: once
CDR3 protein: CASSLSGSSYNEQFF
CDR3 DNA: TGTGCCAGCAGCCTGAGCGGGAGCTCCTACAATGAGCAGTTCTTC

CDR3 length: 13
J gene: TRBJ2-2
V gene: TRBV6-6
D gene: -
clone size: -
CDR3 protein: CASITSITGELFF
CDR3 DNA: TGTGCCAGCATTACGTCGATAACCGGGGAGCTGTTTTTT

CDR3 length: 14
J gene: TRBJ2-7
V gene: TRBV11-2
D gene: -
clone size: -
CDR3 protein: CASSFPGAVYEQYF
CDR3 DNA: TGTGCCAGCAGCTTTCCGGGGGCGGTCTACGAGCAGTACTTC

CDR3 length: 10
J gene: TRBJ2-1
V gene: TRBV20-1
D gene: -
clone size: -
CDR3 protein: CSATLNEQFF
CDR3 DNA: TGCAGTGCTACTTTGAATGAGCAGTTCTTC

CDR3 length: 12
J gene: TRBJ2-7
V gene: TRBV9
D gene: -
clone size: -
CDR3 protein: CASSVGNREQYF
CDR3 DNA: TGTGCCAGCAGCGTTGGTAACCGGGAGCAGTACTTC

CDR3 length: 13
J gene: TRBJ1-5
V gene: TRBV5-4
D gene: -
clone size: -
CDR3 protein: CASSRGGDQPQHF
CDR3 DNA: TGTGCCAGCAGTAGGGGGGGAGATCAGCCCCAGCATTTT

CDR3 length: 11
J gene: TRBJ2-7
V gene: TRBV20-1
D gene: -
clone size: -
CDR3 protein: CSASLGYEQYF
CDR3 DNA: TGCAGTGCTAGTCTGGGTTACGAGCAGTACTTC